This T cell receptor beta chain appears in the sequencing data of a study of blood T cell repertoires in COVID-19. Study as a whole: Spain, Italy and the United States supplied samples that represented acute and convalescent COVID-19.

Original analysis: The authors estimated nucleated cell counts from reference gene primer amplification. Method: immunoSEQ multiplex PCR; TCRdb's copy keeps in-frame clones and lacks some. The V and J calls and the clone size are those of that table, but D and trimming were determined from the DNA. The sample lists approximately 40,000 clones, about 80% occurring once. The CDR3 extends over 15 amino acids. CDR1 is SGHDT, CDR2 YYEEEE, per germline. With 2 bases removed from V and 0 bases from J, the gap between germline ends came to 6 bases. This rearrangement joins TRBV5-6 to TRBJ2-6; D is ambiguous. The material sequenced was peripheral blood. The receptor's source is a woman between 55 and 75 years old with acute or convalescent COVID-19. The CDR3 coding sequence is TGTGCCAGCAGCTTTATCTCCTCTGGGGCCAACGTCCTGACTTTC. Amino acid sequence: CASSFISSGANVLTF.